This T cell receptor (beta chain) is from a study of shared clonotypes between healthy human individuals (dated by TCRdb to 2018 to 2020). With regard to the full study: A couple of women and a few men aged 18 to 49 years were included in the cohort. Per donor, three plates each were used for CD4 naive and CD4 memory, two for CD8 naive, and one for CD8 memory. To estimate repertoire size and how much clonotypes are shared between individuals, the study performed deep sequencing of blood TCR repertoires from roughly five healthy adults. To increase sequencing depth and limit assay-specific biases, TCR repertoire library preparation and sequencing were carried out by different laboratories using diverse techniques. Each donor's leukapheresis produced roughly between about 0.9 and 9.5 billion PBMCs. On the study overall, not on this receptor specifically: Pairwise subsampling indicated that sequencing depth was expected to affect the degree of clonotype sharing among donors. Rarefaction of sorted-subset datasets indicated incomplete sequencing despite the large sequencing depth. About 5% of naive CD4, roughly 3.6% of naive CD8, approximately 2.2% of memory CD4, and 0.35% to 0.4% of memory CD8 clonotypes were shared across several donors. Higher generation probabilities were observed for clonotypes shared by all four sorted-subset donors than for non-shared clonotypes. Sampling was limited to blood, and TCR repertoires in tissue likely differ from TCR repertoires in blood. Because the study included a small number of donors, the genetic and exposure-history diversity represented was limited. Estimated clonotype richness was generally larger for naive than for memory subsets.

Reading the germline V gene gives CDR1 SNHLY and CDR2 FYNNEI. Measured from the cysteine to the phenylalanine, the CDR3 is 13 residues long. Here the CDR3 DNA is all that survives: 39 bases in frame from base 1. The germline V and J ends show losses of 5 bases and 4 bases respectively, and no gene match explains 2 bases of the junction. With respect to this clone: This clone's antigen is unknown. No clone much larger than this one lies a single base away; base qualities are absent.

The donors were healthy, HIV-negative adults who had no recently reported acute infections or vaccinations. Every donor was a Caucasian adult living in Nashville, Tennessee, USA. CD4+ T cells were enriched through magnetic negative selection, after which naive cells were positively selected on CD45RA and the remaining negative fraction served as the memory subset. Blood was collected by leukapheresis, and PBMCs were isolated by Ficoll-Histopaque density gradient centrifugation and then cryopreserved in liquid nitrogen vapor phase. Analytical flow cytometry was used to check the purity and quantity of each magnetically sorted T cell population. Genomic DNA was isolated from every sorted fraction and measured by UV absorbance on a Nanodrop 2000c. TCR CDR3 regions were amplified from genomic DNA by multiplex PCR using the deep immunoSEQ assay. For each cell subset, the extracted genomic DNA was distributed evenly across all wells of several immunoSEQ 96-well plates, and each plate served as one replicate. For sorted subsets, each replicate PCR was loaded with around 200 ng genomic DNA, equivalent to approximately 27,000 T cell genomes. The purified libraries were quantified using a Qubit 3.0 fluorometer, sized with a Bioanalyzer 2100, and then quantified again using the KAPA Library Quantification kit. Every immunoSEQ 96-well plate was sequenced on a separate single-read 150-cycle Illumina NextSeq 550 flow cell. Concerning the study's data processing: The immunoSEQ output contained only junctional sequences without quality scores, so filtering could not match that applied to full-length reads. To assign V/J genes and CDR3, sequences were annotated against IMGT germline references using PyIR, a Python wrapper for IgBLAST v1.9. Reads were removed for weak V/J assignments (E-value above 1e-6), missing CDR3, stop codons, out-of-frame junctions, or ambiguous translated residues. V3J clonotypes were defined by identical inferred V gene, J gene, and CDR3 amino acid sequence. Percentage overlap between repertoires was calculated by dividing the number of shared unique clonotypes by the size of the smaller repertoire. RTK rarefaction, the Chao1 estimator, and Recon v2.1 estimates of unobserved clonotypes were used to assess repertoire richness. For all TCRbeta clonotypes obtained by the gDNA method from a handful of donors, generation probabilities were computed with OLGA. What TCRdb holds here is the immuneACCESS table cut down to in-frame rearrangements. Part of the clones is not present; checked against another copy, under half of the missing clones reflect an unresolved V gene, and the others are unexplained. Clonal size and the V and J genes are those of that table, whereas D and trimming came from the DNA. The sample yields about a million clones; approximately 80% were counted once. Approximately 1.5% of the sample lies in the top ten.

This sequence originates from a man in his late teens or twenties in good health. Sequencing was done on a sample of memory CD4+ T cells sorted from blood. Reading the label with the study, this specimen's cell subset or site is: CD45RA-negative fraction. The chain uses TRBV2 and TRBJ1-1; the central 9 bases match TRBD1. The sequence in DNA is TGTGCCAGCAGTTCACAGGGGGCCACTGAAGCTTTCTTT. It translates to CASSSQGATEAFF.